A single sample is the source of the 11 T cell receptor beta chains below, sequenced in a study of spatial heterogeneity in lung cancer. TCRdb re-called the 5' RACE reads with MiXCR, one entry per CDR3 protein. This table holds approximately 40,000 distinct CDR3 sequences, around 5.2% found once. Time point denoted: sample taken at primary tumor resection. Whole RNA, which was extracted from tumor, nontumor lung tissue or frozen PBMC, was sequenced without any cell sorting. The sequencing used PBMCs, collected at surgery. The receptors come from a female donor with early-stage non-small cell lung cancer.

This chain joins TRBV19 and TRBJ2-1; D not certain. Trimming left V 5 bases short and J 7 bases short, with 12 bases between. CDR3 length equals 13 residues. Germline loops: CDR1 LNHDA, CDR2 SQIVND (reference sequence). The CDR3 spells CASSLGFWNEQFF. CDR3 coding DNA: TGTGCCAGTAGTTTGGGATTTTGGAATGAGCAGTTCTTC.

There are a few counts of this clonotype. The chain carries TRBV28 and TRBJ1-1, with a tentative D call TRBD1 (6 bases). V lost 2 bases to trimming and J lost 1 base, with 8 bases between them. CDR1 is MDHEN and CDR2 is SYDVKM in the germline V gene. This CDR3 comprises 14 residues. The CDR3 reads CASSLQGTNTEAFF. CDR3 DNA: TGTGCCAGCAGTTTACAGGGGACGAACACTGAAGCTTTCTTT.

This clonotype showed up many times. This chain uses TRBV10-3 with TRBJ1-2, with 10 positions matching TRBD1. Unmatched junction bases numbered 2, after V lost 2 bases and J lost 5 bases. Germline V gene lookup returns CDR1 ENHRY and CDR2 SYGVKD. The CDR3 runs to 14 residues. CDR3 residues: CAISERGQGYGYTF. The CDR3 DNA sequence: TGTGCCATCAGTGAGAGGGGACAGGGGTATGGCTACACCTTC.

This clonotype was found many times. The chain couples TRBV29-1 to TRBJ1-2; 11 bases are shared with TRBD1. The CDR3 runs 14 residues. Trimming took 0 bases from V and 8 from J; bases not matched to a gene: 5. Per the germline V gene, CDR1 is SQVTM and CDR2 is ANQGSEA. This CDR3 reads CSVEDGQGALGYTF. The CDR3 DNA is TGCAGCGTTGAAGACGGACAGGGGGCGTTGGGCTACACCTTC.

This chain uses TRBV12-3 or TRBV12-4 with TRBJ1-4; D not certain. The V end lost 3 bases, the J end lost 5 bases, and 10 bases lay between the germline ends. The CDR3 spans 14 residues. CDR3 residues: CASSFGLGNEKLFF. The CDR3 DNA follows: TGTGCCAGCAGTTTCGGACTGGGGAATGAAAAACTGTTTTTT.

This clonotype has just a few counts. CDR3 sequence reads: CASSQVETGFRYTF. DNA of the CDR3: TGCGCCAGCAGCCAAGTTGAGACAGGGTTTCGCTACACCTTC. This chain uses TRBV4-1 with TRBJ1-2; 7 nucleotides agree with TRBD1. Unmatched junction bases numbered 8, after V lost 1 base and J lost 9 bases. The CDR3 loop spans 14 amino acids. Per the germline V gene, CDR1 is MGHRA and CDR2 is YSYEKL.

V is TRBV4-1 and J is TRBJ2-7; D may be TRBD1 (7 bases). The ends were cut back, 3 bases at V and 1 base at J, with 13 bases in the middle. The CDR3 consists of 15 residues. Germline V gene sequence: CDR1 MGHRA, CDR2 YSYEKL. The CDR3 region has the DNA TGCGCCAGCAGCCAGGAGGGACAGCTTTCCTACGAGCAGTACTTC. It translates to CASSQEGQLSYEQYF.

This clonotype was seen many times. V gene TRBV7-2 combines with J gene TRBJ2-7, with D tentatively TRBD1 (5 bases). In germline, CDR1 is SGHTA, CDR2 FQGNSA. This CDR3 comprises 15 residues. Trimming removed 5 bases from V and 3 bases from J, with 17 bases in between. This CDR3 reads CASSPSTFRVYEQYF. CDR3 sequence (DNA): TGTGCCAGCAGCCCTTCAACGTTCAGGGTCTACGAGCAGTACTTC.

Worth noting for this clonotype: A clone one base away is much larger, so this may be a read error. V is TRBV6-2 or TRBV6-3 and J is TRBJ2-4; D gene unclear. The germline V gene encodes CDR1 MNHEY and CDR2 SVGEGT. This CDR3 comprises 15 residues. CDR3 DNA sequence: TGTGCCAGCACCGACGAAGTCTTAGCCAAAAACCTTCAGTACTTC. Protein sequence: CASTDEVLAKNLQYF.

Ten or more counts support this clonotype. The chain couples TRBV7-2 to TRBJ2-7; 14 nucleotides line up with TRBD2. Germline loops: CDR1 SGHTA, CDR2 FQGNSA. V was clipped by 5 bases and J by 4 bases; unmatched bases: 7. The CDR3 spans 16 residues. The CDR3 region is CASSRGLAGGFYEQYF. CDR3 sequence (DNA): TGTGCCAGCAGCCGCGGACTAGCGGGAGGTTTTTACGAGCAGTACTTC.

This clonotype occurred many times. The V call is TRBV5-1, the J call TRBJ1-1; 10 nucleotides line up with TRBD1. After removal of 5 bases from V and 4 bases from J, the junction contained 5 bases not matched to a gene. The CDR3 totals 14 residues. In germline, CDR1 is SGHRS, CDR2 YFSETQ. The CDR3 bases are TGCGCCAGCAGGGGACAGGGGAGTCTCACTGAAGCTTTCTTT. As protein: CASRGQGSLTEAFF.